This T cell receptor beta chain is drawn from a study of T cells in Graves' hyperthyroidism and ophthalmopathy. Whole-study findings and limits: Model predictions of ophthalmopathy came a median around 7.1 months before onset.

Trimming shortened V by 6 bases and J by 6 bases, and 9 bases separated the two germline ends. The CDR3 consists of 12 residues. CDR1 and CDR2 from the germline V gene are LNHDA and SQIVND (reference sequence). RNA transcripts provided the source from which TCR beta CDR3 regions were amplified. Researchers ran a first-round RT-PCR on the TCR CDR3 using the HTBI primer set. TCRdb reanalysed the multiplex PCR reads using MiXCR and keeps one entry per CDR3 protein. The sample includes around 420,000 distinct CDR3 sequences, approximately 14% of them seen just once. Notes on this clonotype: Its antigen is unknown.

This clonotype was obtained from a woman aged 18-35 years with Graves' hyperthyroidism. The sample comprised blood. This chain links TRBV19 with TRBJ1-5; D unresolved. CDR3 in DNA: TGTGCCAGTAGCACACGTACTCAGCCCCAGCATTTT. This encodes CASSTRTQPQHF.